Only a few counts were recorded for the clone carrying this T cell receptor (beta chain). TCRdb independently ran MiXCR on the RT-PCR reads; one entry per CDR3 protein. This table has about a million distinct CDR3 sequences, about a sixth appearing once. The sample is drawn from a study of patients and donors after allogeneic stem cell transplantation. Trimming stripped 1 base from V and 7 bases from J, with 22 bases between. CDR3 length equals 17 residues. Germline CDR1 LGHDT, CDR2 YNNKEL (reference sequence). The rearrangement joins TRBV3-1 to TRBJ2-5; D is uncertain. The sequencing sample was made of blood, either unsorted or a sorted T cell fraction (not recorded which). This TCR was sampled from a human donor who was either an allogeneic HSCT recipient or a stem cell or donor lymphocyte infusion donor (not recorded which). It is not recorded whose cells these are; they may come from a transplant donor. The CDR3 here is CASSQVRSARSGGTQYF. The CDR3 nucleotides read TGTGCCAGCAGCCAAGTGAGAAGCGCTCGATCGGGTGGGACCCAGTACTTC.